The subject of this entry is one TCR beta chain. The target antigen is unknown. Sequenced by immunoSEQ multiplex PCR; TCRdb stores in-frame clones only, minus some. The sample lists 63,000 or so clones; 65% to 90% were seen once. This sample was taken from a study of T cell responses to AZD1222 COVID-19 vaccine. Study-wide context: Second-dose groups at about 4 or about 12 weeks were pooled. Study conclusions and caveats: Among spike-specific TCRs, nearly half reportedly target unmutated variant regions.

CDR1 LNHDA and CDR2 SQIVND come from the germline V gene (reference sequence). The CDR3 contains 14 residues. With V trimmed by 9 bases and J by 4 bases, 9 bases remained unmatched. This receptor was obtained from an adult in good health. Specimen: peripheral blood, collected on day 0 of AZD1222 vaccination. The chain recombines TRBV19 with TRBJ1-3, with 7 bases fitting TRBD1. The CDR3 loop is CASSKGAAGNTIYF. CDR3 in DNA: TGTGCCAGCTCCAAGGGGGCAGCAGGAAACACCATATATTTT.